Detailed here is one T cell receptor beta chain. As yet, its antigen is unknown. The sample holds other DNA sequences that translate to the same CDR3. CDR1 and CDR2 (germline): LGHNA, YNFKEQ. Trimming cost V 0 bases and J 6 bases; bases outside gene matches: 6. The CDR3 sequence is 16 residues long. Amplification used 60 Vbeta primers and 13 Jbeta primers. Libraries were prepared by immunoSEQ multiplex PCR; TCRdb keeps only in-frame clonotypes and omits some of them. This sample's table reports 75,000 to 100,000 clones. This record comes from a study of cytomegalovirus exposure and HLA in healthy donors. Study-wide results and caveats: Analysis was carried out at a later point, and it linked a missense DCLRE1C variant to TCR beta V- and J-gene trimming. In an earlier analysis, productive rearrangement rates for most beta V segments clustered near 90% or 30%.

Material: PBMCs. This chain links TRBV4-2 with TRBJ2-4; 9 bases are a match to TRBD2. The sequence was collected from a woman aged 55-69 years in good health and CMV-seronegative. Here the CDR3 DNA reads TGTGCCAGCAGCCAAGAAGCGGGAGGAGGAGGAAACATTCAGTACTTC. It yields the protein CASSQEAGGGGNIQYF.